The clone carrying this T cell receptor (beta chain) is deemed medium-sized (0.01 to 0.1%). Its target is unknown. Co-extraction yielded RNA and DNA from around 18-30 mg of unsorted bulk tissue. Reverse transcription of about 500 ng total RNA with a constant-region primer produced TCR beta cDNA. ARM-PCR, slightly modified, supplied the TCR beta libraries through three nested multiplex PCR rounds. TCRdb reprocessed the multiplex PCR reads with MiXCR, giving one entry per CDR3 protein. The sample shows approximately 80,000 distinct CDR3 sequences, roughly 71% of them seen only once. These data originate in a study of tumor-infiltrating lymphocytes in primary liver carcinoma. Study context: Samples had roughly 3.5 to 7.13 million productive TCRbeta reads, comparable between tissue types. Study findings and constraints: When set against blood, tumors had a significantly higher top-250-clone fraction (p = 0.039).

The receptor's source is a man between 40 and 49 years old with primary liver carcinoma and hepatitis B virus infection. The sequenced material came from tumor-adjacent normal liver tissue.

The CDR3 coding sequence is TGTGCCAGCAGTTACGCCCAGAGCACCGGGGAGCTGTTTTTT. Its protein product is CASSYAQSTGELFF. The chain combines TRBV6-5 with TRBJ2-2; D remains ambiguous. Trimming took off 2 bases at V and 4 bases at J, with 8 bases between the two ends. This CDR3 is built from 14 residues. Per germline, CDR1 MNHEY and CDR2 SVGAGI.